This entry lists 24 T cell receptor beta chains sequenced from one sample in a study of tumor-infiltrating lymphocytes in localized non-small cell lung cancer. TCRdb keeps only in-frame clones here, not all; method: immunoSEQ multiplex PCR. Seen here are about 29,000 clones, 80% to 90% observed once, and the top ten hold about 2%. The sample comprised lung tumor tissue. Receptors were obtained from a human donor with non-small cell lung cancer.

The chain has TRBV7-2 and TRBJ2-1; D ambiguous. This CDR3 spans 11 amino acids. V lost 7 bases and J lost 4, with 5 bases in between. Germline CDR1 SGHTA, CDR2 FQGNSA. CDR3 coding DNA: TGTGCCAGCACCGGTTACAATGAGCAGTTCTTC. Amino acids: CASTGYNEQFF.

The V and J genes are TRBV9 and TRBJ2-7, with 7 bases lining up with TRBD2. Germline trimming cut 0 bases from V and 3 bases from J; bases unmatched to any gene: 3. Germline V gene data show CDR1 as SGDLS and CDR2 as YYNGEE. The CDR3 is 14 residues long. CDR3 coding DNA: TGTGCCAGCAGCGTAGGACTAGCAGGCTACGAGCAGTACTTC. As protein: CASSVGLAGYEQYF.

V usage is TRBV4-3 and J usage is TRBJ2-1, with 15 nucleotides matching TRBD2. Losses at the gene ends were 2 bases for V and 5 bases for J; bases not matched to a gene: 4. The CDR3 is made up of 17 amino acids. Germline V gives CDR1 LGHNA, CDR2 YSLEER. CDR3 region: CASSQTWTSGGDNEQFF. In nucleotides, the CDR3 is TGCGCCAGCAGCCAAACCTGGACTAGCGGGGGGGACAATGAGCAGTTCTTC.

This rearrangement joins TRBV18 to TRBJ2-1; D is unclear. V was pared by 6 bases and J by 2 bases, with 14 bases between. This CDR3 spans 15 amino acids. CDR1 and CDR2 (germline): KGHSH, LQKENI. The CDR3 DNA reads as TGTGCCAGCTCCCTCGGGCCTCCCGCCTACAATGAGCAGTTCTTC. This translates into CASSLGPPAYNEQFF. The whole variable domain, filled in from reference TRBV18 and TRBJ2-1, reads NAGVMQNPRHLVRRRGQEARLRCSPMKGHSHVYWYRQLPEEGLKFMVYLQKENIIDESGMPKERFSAEFPKEGPSILRIQQVVRGDSAAYFCASSLGPPAYNEQFFGPGTRLTVL.

The chain carries TRBV2 and TRBJ1-6; TRBD1 might be the D (5 bases). V gave up 0 bases and J gave up 0 bases, with 9 bases separating them. CDR1 and CDR2 from the germline V gene are SNHLY and FYNNEI. The CDR3 extends over 17 amino acids. The CDR3 is CASSEARQSSYNSPLHF. CDR3 DNA sequence: TGTGCCAGCAGTGAAGCCCGACAGAGCTCCTATAATTCACCCCTCCACTTT.

The CDR3 DNA is TGCAGCGTTGATGATGCGACAGGGGGGGAAAAACTGTTTTTT. It yields the protein CSVDDATGGEKLFF. The chain is built from TRBV29-1 and TRBJ1-4; 9 nucleotides agree with TRBD1. Germline V gene data show CDR1 as SQVTM and CDR2 as ANQGSEA. The ends lost 3 bases at V and 8 bases at J; junction bases unmatched: 7. This CDR3 has 14 residues.

DNA of the CDR3: TGTGCCAGCAGTTCCCCTGCGGTTCGCGAGCAGTACTTC. Protein sequence: CASSSPAVREQYF. This chain joins TRBV6-5 and TRBJ2-7, with D unresolved. Trimming left V 4 bases short and J 6 bases short, with 13 bases between. Germline V gene sequence: CDR1 MNHEY, CDR2 SVGAGI. This CDR3 has 13 residues.

The chain carries TRBV5-1 and TRBJ1-4; D may be TRBD1 (5 bases). V was cut by 0 bases and J by 5 bases, with 11 bases left in between. This CDR3 is 15 amino acids long. The germline V gene has CDR1 SGHRS and CDR2 YFSETQ. The CDR3 region is CASSLAGHPNEKLFF. The DNA of the CDR3 is TGCGCCAGCAGCTTGGCAGGGCACCCGAATGAAAAACTGTTTTTT.

The chain carries TRBV18 and TRBJ1-1, with D unresolved. Trimming shortened V by 1 base and J by 4 bases, and 7 bases separated the two germline ends. This CDR3 contains 13 residues. Germline V gives CDR1 KGHSH, CDR2 LQKENI. For the CDR3, the DNA is TGTGCCAGCTCACCACGAACGGGCACTGAAGCTTTCTTT. Translation: CASSPRTGTEAFF.

This clone was found a few times. This chain uses TRBV10-3 with TRBJ1-4; D call uncertain. The CDR3 runs to 13 residues. Trimming took 7 bases from V and 8 from J, leaving 14 bases between them. Germline CDR1 is ENHRY and CDR2 is SYGVKD. The chain's CDR3 is CAINVAVGEKLFF. CDR3 in DNA: TGTGCCATCAATGTGGCGGTGGGGGAAAAACTGTTTTTT.

The gene calls are TRBV6-6 and TRBJ2-7; TRBD1 is a possible D gene (6 bases). This CDR3 contains 15 residues. Germline V lookup: CDR1 MNHNY, CDR2 SVGAGI (reference sequence). Trimming pared 2 bases from V and 3 bases from J, leaving 14 bases between. Here the CDR3 reads CASSYGRQGYYEQYF. CDR3 DNA sequence: TGTGCCAGCAGTTACGGCAGGCAGGGGTACTACGAGCAGTACTTC.

This rearrangement joins TRBV2 to TRBJ2-5; D assignment may be TRBD1 or TRBD2 (5 bases each). With 7 bases removed from V and 5 bases from J, the gap between germline ends came to 17 bases. Germline V CDR1 and CDR2: SNHLY, FYNNEI. The CDR3 sequence is 14 residues long. CDR3 in amino acids: CASKRGGGFETQYF. The CDR3 region has the DNA TGTGCCAGCAAGAGGGGCGGTGGGTTCGAGACCCAGTACTTC.

The rearrangement joins TRBV6-4 to TRBJ1-6, with a tentative D call TRBD1 (6 bases). Germline V gives CDR1 MRHNA, CDR2 SNTAGT. The CDR3 runs to 14 residues. Between the trimmed V and J ends, which lost 4 bases and 8 bases, there was a span of 12 bases. The chain's CDR3 is CASSVSRGDSPLHF. The CDR3 region has the DNA TGTGCCAGCAGTGTCTCGAGGGGGGATTCACCCCTCCACTTT.

The J gene is TRBJ2-7, the V gene TRBV11-2, with a possible D match to TRBD1 (6 bases). Germline loops: CDR1 SGHAT, CDR2 FQNNGV. V lost 4 bases and J lost 6, with 19 bases in between. The CDR3 contains 15 residues. The CDR3 loop is CASSSGTGAGVEQYF. The CDR3 DNA follows: TGTGCCAGCAGCTCAGGGACGGGCGCAGGGGTCGAGCAGTACTTC.

The chain employs TRBV30 and TRBJ1-5, with no clear D. The CDR3 spans 13 residues. Germline V gene sequence: CDR1 GTSNPN, CDR2 SVGIG (reference sequence). V lost 2 bases and J 2 bases, leaving 7 bases between the germline ends. The CDR3 DNA sequence: TGTGCCTGGAGTCTCCGTGGCAATCAGCCCCAGCATTTT. Translated: CAWSLRGNQPQHF.

V is TRBV28 and J is TRBJ1-2; D perhaps matches TRBD1 (6 bases). Between the trimmed V and J ends, which lost 8 bases and 3 bases, there was a span of 10 bases. This CDR3 has 12 amino acids. Germline V lookup: CDR1 MDHEN, CDR2 SYDVKM. The CDR3 is CASLRTDYGYTF. CDR3 DNA sequence: TGTGCCAGCCTTCGGACAGACTATGGCTACACCTTC.

The V and J genes are TRBV7-3 and TRBJ1-1, with D uncertain. From germline, CDR1 is SGHTA and CDR2 FQGTGA. CDR3 size: 15 residues. Trimming stripped 1 base from V and 7 bases from J, with 16 bases between. CDR3: CASSLKGPSNGEAFF. In DNA form, the CDR3 reads TGTGCCAGCAGCTTAAAAGGACCCTCGAATGGTGAAGCTTTCTTT.

This clone has just a few counts. The V and J genes are TRBV6-5 and TRBJ1-6; the D gene is possibly TRBD1 (5 bases). The V gene's germline CDR1 is MNHEY and CDR2 SVGAGI. Trimming removed 1 base from V and 7 bases from J, with 11 bases in between. The CDR3 runs 15 residues. Written as DNA, the CDR3 is TGTGCCAGCAGTTACTACAATAGACAGAATTCACCCCTCCACTTT. Translating gives CASSYYNRQNSPLHF.

The chain employs TRBV7-9 and TRBJ2-3, with TRBD2 matching 7 bases. Germline V CDR1 and CDR2: SEHNR, FQNEAQ (reference sequence). The CDR3 length is 17 residues. V lost 5 bases to trimming and J lost 2 bases; unmatched junction nucleotides: 13. The CDR3 nucleotides read TGTGCCAGCAGCGATACCGGAGCGGGGAAGCCCACAGATACGCAGTATTTT. Translated: CASSDTGAGKPTDTQYF.

V gene TRBV30 combines with J gene TRBJ2-5; 7 nucleotides match TRBD2. The CDR3 has 14 residues. With V trimmed by 4 bases and J by 0 bases, 5 bases remained unmatched. Germline values: CDR1 GTSNPN, CDR2 SVGIG (reference sequence). CDR3 sequence: CAWNGGGNQETQYF. CDR3 in DNA: TGTGCCTGGAATGGCGGGGGTAACCAAGAGACCCAGTACTTC. The entire variable domain, with the rest obtained from reference TRBV30 and TRBJ2-5, is as follows: SQTIHQWPATLVQPVGSPLSLECTVEGTSNPNLYWYRQAAGRGLQLLFYSVGIGQISSEVPQNLSASRPQDRQFILSSKKLLLSDSGFYLCAWNGGGNQETQYFGPGTRLLVL.

This chain connects TRBV5-6 to TRBJ2-5; no firm D call. Germline CDR1 reads SGHDT; CDR2 reads YYEEEE. This CDR3 region has 12 residues. V lost 4 bases and J lost 0, with 4 bases in between. The CDR3 bases are TGTGCCAGCAGCCGGGACCAAGAGACCCAGTACTTC. This sequence encodes CASSRDQETQYF.

This chain connects TRBV2 to TRBJ2-7; 9 bases map to TRBD1. V dropped 8 bases and J dropped 3; count of bases not matched to a gene: 8. CDR3 length: 14 residues. Germline V CDR1 and CDR2: SNHLY, FYNNEI. CDR3 region: CASLPGTGFYEQYF. The CDR3, as DNA: TGTGCCAGCCTTCCCGGGACAGGGTTCTACGAGCAGTACTTC.

This chain links TRBV6-6 with TRBJ2-5; 8 positions agree with TRBD1. The CDR3 covers 15 residues. J gave up 0 bases and V 3 bases, and 3 bases lay outside the gene matches. Germline V gene sequence: CDR1 MNHNY, CDR2 SVGAGI (reference sequence). CDR3 nucleotide sequence: TGTGCCAGCAGTTATGGGACAGGCCACCAAGAGACCCAGTACTTC. It is translated as CASSYGTGHQETQYF.

The chain combines TRBV29-1 with TRBJ1-1; D gene unclear. The CDR3 is 11 amino acids. Trimming removed 5 bases at V and 5 bases at J, with 9 bases between. Per germline, CDR1 SQVTM and CDR2 ANQGSEA. The CDR3 DNA follows: TGCAGCGTTTACCTCGGGACTGAAGCTTTCTTT. It is translated as CSVYLGTEAFF.